Described below is a single T cell receptor (beta chain) sequence and its context. The antigen remains undetermined. At survey level, the immunoSEQ assay was run in its v3.0 version. Libraries were prepared by immunoSEQ multiplex PCR; TCRdb keeps only in-frame clonotypes and omits some of them. Counted here are 30,000 to 40,000 clones, about 85% occurring once; the ten biggest clones make up approximately 12%. The data are from a study of long-term antiretroviral therapy in people with HIV. Study conclusions and caveats: Clones with expansion before ART led the repertoire at all time points. Sampling of blood ran from the mid-2000s to the late 2010s, and older ART regimens were possibly in use.

The TCR sequence derives from a man younger than 30 with HIV. This material consisted of unsorted PBMCs, taken 1.1 years after starting antiretroviral therapy.

DNA of the CDR3: TGTGCCAGCAGCGCTGGGCCAGGGAGGAACACTGAAGCTTTCTTT. Amino acid sequence: CASSAGPGRNTEAFF. The rearrangement uses TRBV9 and TRBJ1-1; a possible D gene is TRBD1 (5 bases). Germline V gene lookup returns CDR1 SGDLS and CDR2 YYNGEE. V was trimmed by 3 bases and J by 1 base, leaving 13 bases between them. There are 15 residues in the CDR3. Combining the CDR3 with reference TRBV9 and TRBJ1-1 gives the whole variable domain DSGVTQTPKHLITATGQRVTLRCSPRSGDLSVYWYQQSLDQGLQFLIQYYNGEERAKGNILERFSAQQFPDLHSELNLSSLELGDSALYFCASSAGPGRNTEAFFGQGTRLTVV.